This is a list of T cell receptor beta chains from one sample in a study of OX40 agonist ivuxolimab in advanced cancers. The repertoire was sequenced with immunoSEQ multiplex PCR; TCRdb's copy has only in-frame clones and lacks some. The table lists 55,000 to 85,000 clones, 80% of them singletons. The sample in question was CD4+ or CD8+ T cells sorted from blood, obtained in a trial of the OX40 agonist ivuxolimab. The receptors here all came from an adult with an advanced solid tumor such as melanoma, head and neck, liver or kidney cancer. Each CDR3 is given with its conserved first and last residue. D genes are given only for firm matches. Clone size is given for some rows only: seen once, a few or many times, or a class if the clone is expanded.

v_call: TRBV6-5; d_call: TRBD1; clone_size: .; cdr3_length: 15; j_call: TRBJ1-1; cdr3_nt: TGTGCCAGCAGTACGACAGGGGCTACAAACACTGAAGCTTTCTTT; cdr3_aa: CASSTTGATNTEAFF
v_call: TRBV5-4; d_call: TRBD1; clone_size: .; cdr3_length: 13; j_call: TRBJ2-5; cdr3_nt: TGTGCCAGCAGCTGGGACAGCCAAGAGACCCAGTACTTC; cdr3_aa: CASSWDSQETQYF
v_call: TRBV2; d_call: .; clone_size: .; cdr3_length: 15; j_call: TRBJ2-3; cdr3_nt: TGTGCCAGCAGTGTGACCCGCCCGGACACAGATACGCAGTATTTT; cdr3_aa: CASSVTRPDTDTQYF
v_call: TRBV30; d_call: .; clone_size: .; cdr3_length: 13; j_call: TRBJ1-2; cdr3_nt: TGTGCCAGACAACAGGGCCTAGACTATGGCTACACCTTC; cdr3_aa: CARQQGLDYGYTF
v_call: TRBV29-1; d_call: .; clone_size: once; cdr3_length: 11; j_call: TRBJ2-7; cdr3_nt: TGCAGCGTTGGAGTGACGGGCGAGCAGTACTTC; cdr3_aa: CSVGVTGEQYF
v_call: TRBV30; d_call: .; clone_size: .; cdr3_length: 11; j_call: TRBJ2-7; cdr3_nt: TGTGCCTGGAGTGTACACTACGAGCAGTACTTC; cdr3_aa: CAWSVHYEQYF
v_call: TRBV18; d_call: .; clone_size: .; cdr3_length: 16; j_call: TRBJ1-5; cdr3_nt: TGTGCCAGCTCACCACCATCCTCTGGGGTCAATCAGCCCCAGCATTTT; cdr3_aa: CASSPPSSGVNQPQHF
v_call: TRBV9; d_call: TRBD1; clone_size: .; cdr3_length: 19; j_call: TRBJ1-4; cdr3_nt: TGTGCCAGCAGCGTAGACCGGGACAGCAAGGATCTCGGTGTCGGAAAACTGTTTTTT; cdr3_aa: CASSVDRDSKDLGVGKLFF
v_call: TRBV7-2; d_call: TRBD2; clone_size: .; cdr3_length: 17; j_call: TRBJ2-1; cdr3_nt: TGTGCCAGCAGCTTAGTCGGGGGGGCCGAAAAATACAATGAGCAGTTCTTC; cdr3_aa: CASSLVGGAEKYNEQFF
v_call: TRBV12-5; d_call: .; clone_size: .; cdr3_length: 15; j_call: TRBJ2-4; cdr3_nt: TGTGCTAGTGGTTTGAACACAGGGAACCAAAACATTCAGTACTTC; cdr3_aa: CASGLNTGNQNIQYF
v_call: TRBV13; d_call: .; clone_size: .; cdr3_length: 19; j_call: TRBJ1-1; cdr3_nt: TGTGCCAGCAGCTTAGCCGAGGGGCCGGAGGAATTGGTGAACACTGAAGCTTTCTTT; cdr3_aa: CASSLAEGPEELVNTEAFF
v_call: TRBV13; d_call: .; clone_size: few; cdr3_length: 12; j_call: TRBJ1-1; cdr3_nt: TGTGCCAGCAGTCGAGTGAACACTGAAGCTTTCTTT; cdr3_aa: CASSRVNTEAFF
v_call: TRBV5-1; d_call: .; clone_size: .; cdr3_length: 14; j_call: TRBJ1-2; cdr3_nt: TGCGCCAGCAGCTTGCTGACAGCCGACTATGGCTACACCTTC; cdr3_aa: CASSLLTADYGYTF
v_call: TRBV5-6; d_call: .; clone_size: .; cdr3_length: 14; j_call: TRBJ1-2; cdr3_nt: TGTGCCAGCAGCTTGAGTAGATTATTCTATGGCTACACCTTC; cdr3_aa: CASSLSRLFYGYTF
v_call: TRBV5-1; d_call: TRBD2; clone_size: .; cdr3_length: 16; j_call: TRBJ2-2; cdr3_nt: TGCGCCAGCAGCAGGACTAGCGGGGTGGTCACCGGGGAGCTGTTTTTT; cdr3_aa: CASSRTSGVVTGELFF
v_call: TRBV7-6; d_call: TRBD1; clone_size: .; cdr3_length: 15; j_call: TRBJ1-3; cdr3_nt: TGTGCCAGCAGCCTAGGGACAGGGGCTGGAAACACCATATATTTT; cdr3_aa: CASSLGTGAGNTIYF
v_call: TRBV7-5; d_call: .; clone_size: .; cdr3_length: 16; j_call: TRBJ2-7; cdr3_nt: TGTGCCAGAAGCTTTATACCGGGACAGGGCTCCTACGAGCAGTACTTC; cdr3_aa: CARSFIPGQGSYEQYF
v_call: TRBV19; d_call: .; clone_size: .; cdr3_length: 14; j_call: TRBJ2-3; cdr3_nt: TGTGCCACGCGACCTAATTTAGGCACAGATACGCAGTATTTT; cdr3_aa: CATRPNLGTDTQYF
v_call: TRBV15; d_call: .; clone_size: few; cdr3_length: 14; j_call: TRBJ1-5; cdr3_nt: TGTGCCACCAGCAGAGATTCGGTCGTACAGCCCCAGCATTTT; cdr3_aa: CATSRDSVVQPQHF
v_call: TRBV18; d_call: .; clone_size: few; cdr3_length: 13; j_call: TRBJ2-4; cdr3_nt: TGTGCCAGCTCAGCGGACGGTCCCAGGGGTCAGTACTTC; cdr3_aa: CASSADGPRGQYF
v_call: TRBV6-6; d_call: .; clone_size: .; cdr3_length: 14; j_call: TRBJ1-1; cdr3_nt: TGTGCCAGCACCTTTCTACGGGAGGGCGCTGAAGCTTTCTTT; cdr3_aa: CASTFLREGAEAFF
v_call: TRBV5-1; d_call: .; clone_size: .; cdr3_length: 13; j_call: TRBJ2-7; cdr3_nt: TGCGCCAGCAGCGAGACGGCTTCCTACGAGCAGTACTTC; cdr3_aa: CASSETASYEQYF
v_call: TRBV28; d_call: .; clone_size: .; cdr3_length: 14; j_call: TRBJ1-2; cdr3_nt: TGTGCCAGCAGTCCCCCGCGAGGGTTGGATGGCTACACCTTC; cdr3_aa: CASSPPRGLDGYTF